This T cell receptor (beta chain) was captured by sequencing in a study of blood T cell repertoires in COVID-19. Study in general: The cDNA or gDNA used as material had been derived from T cells, B-cell-depleted T cells, or PBMCs.

Recruitment covered under 25 US areas and drew participants whose ages spanned roughly 18 to 100 years. Assignments of participants to cohorts depended upon their own reported clinical history. The trim removed 1 base at V and 5 bases at J, leaving 11 bases unmatched. From germline, CDR1 is MGHRA and CDR2 YSYEKL. The length of the CDR3 is 17 residues. In the study's own analysis: Counts of nucleated cells, estimated from reference gene primer amplification, were obtained. The repertoire was sequenced with immunoSEQ multiplex PCR; TCRdb's copy has only in-frame clones and lacks some. D and trimming come from the DNA, and the V and J calls and clone size come from that table. The table lists roughly 200,000 clones, about 88% of them singletons, with approximately 4.8% in the top ten.

The sequenced sample consisted of PBMCs or T cells enriched from blood (not recorded which). The chain joins TRBV4-1 to TRBJ2-3; 8 nucleotides agree with TRBD2. The origin of this receptor is a woman younger than 45 who had been exposed to COVID-19. In nucleotides, the CDR3 is TGCGCCAGCAGCCAAGCTACCGGGGGGGCGGGCGGAGATACGCAGTATTTT. Translated, it gives CASSQATGGAGGDTQYF.